Listed below are T cell receptor beta chains from one sample, sequenced in a study of glioma-infiltrating T cells after dendritic cell vaccination. Produced via immunoSEQ multiplex PCR; TCRdb's table is partial and in-frame only. The sample gives tens of thousands of clones, over 75% of which show up once; about 2.9% is in the top ten. This specimen was blood, taken before dendritic cell vaccination. The receptors were gathered from a human donor with glioblastoma. Each CDR3 is given with its conserved first and last residue. Fields, in order: D gene, V gene, clone size, J gene, CDR3 DNA, CDR3 protein. A D gene is named only where the DNA matches it firmly. Clone size is stated in some rows and not others, as once, few, many or a class when expanded.

.	TRBV7-9	few	TRBJ2-2	TGTGCCAGCAGCTTCCAGGGGACCGGGGAGCTGTTTTTT	CASSFQGTGELFF
.	TRBV11-3	.	TRBJ1-1	TGTGCCAGCAGTCGGCAGGATAACACTGAAGCTTTCTTT	CASSRQDNTEAFF
TRBD2	TRBV6-1	.	TRBJ2-5	TGTGCCAGCAGTGAATCGATAGCGGGGGGACAAGAGACCCAGTACTTC	CASSESIAGGQETQYF
.	TRBV4-2	.	TRBJ1-1	TGTGCCAGCAGCCAAGAAATCGTGGGGCGGGCTTTCTTT	CASSQEIVGRAFF
TRBD2	TRBV5-6	.	TRBJ2-1	TGTGCCAGCAGCTTGGTTGGGCGGGGGTCCTACAATGAGCAGTTCTTC	CASSLVGRGSYNEQFF
TRBD1	TRBV18	.	TRBJ1-6	TGTGCCAGCTCACCACAGGGACAGCTCAACTCACCCCTCCACTTT	CASSPQGQLNSPLHF
TRBD2	TRBV5-1	.	TRBJ2-1	TGCGCCAGCAGCTTGGTCTATAGCGGGATCGCGAATGAGCAGTTCTTC	CASSLVYSGIANEQFF
TRBD2	TRBV19	.	TRBJ2-7	TGTGCCAGTAGTCCCGGACTAGCTGGCTACGAGCAGTACTTC	CASSPGLAGYEQYF
.	TRBV11-2	.	TRBJ1-4	TGTGCCAGCAGTCTTGGACGTGAGGGAAAACTGTTTTTT	CASSLGREGKLFF
TRBD1	TRBV5-4	.	TRBJ2-5	TGTGCCAGCAGACGCTCCGGGACAGGGTTGGAGAAGACCCAGTACTTC	CASRRSGTGLEKTQYF
TRBD1	TRBV4-1	.	TRBJ1-2	TGCGCCAGCAGTCAGGGGGCAGGGCCTGCCTATGGCTACACCTTC	CASSQGAGPAYGYTF
.	TRBV13	once	TRBJ2-1	TGTGCCAGCAGCCCCGGGGGCAATGAGCAGTTCTTC	CASSPGGNEQFF